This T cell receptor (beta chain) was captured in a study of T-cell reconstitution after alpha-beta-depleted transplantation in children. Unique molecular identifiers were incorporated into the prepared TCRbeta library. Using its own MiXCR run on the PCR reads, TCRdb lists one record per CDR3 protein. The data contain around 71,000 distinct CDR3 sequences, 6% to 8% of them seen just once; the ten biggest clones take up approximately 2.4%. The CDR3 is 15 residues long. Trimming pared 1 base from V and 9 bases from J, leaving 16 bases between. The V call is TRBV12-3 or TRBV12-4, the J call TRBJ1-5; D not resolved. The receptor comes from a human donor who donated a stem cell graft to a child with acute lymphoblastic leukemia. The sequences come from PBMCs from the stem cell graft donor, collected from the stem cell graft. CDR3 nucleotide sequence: TGTGCCAGCAGTTTAGGAGGAGGTGAACGTAGGCCCCAGCATTTT. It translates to CASSLGGGERRPQHF.